The subject of this entry is one T cell receptor beta chain. Its specificity is unknown. Naive CD45RA+ and memory CD45RA-negative subsets were split from CD4+ cells. This specimen comes from a study of shared clonotypes between healthy human individuals. Data came from immunoSEQ multiplex PCR; TCRdb stores just in-frame clones and leaves some out. The table has around 720,000 clones, 60% to 75% seen once; the top ten hold around 2%. The CDR3 has 13 residues. CDR1 KGHSH and CDR2 LQKENI come from the germline V gene. The V segment lost 6 bases and the J segment 8 bases; nucleotides outside the gene matches: 3. The study, taken as a whole, reports: Rarefaction gave evidence that sorted-subset sequencing remained incomplete despite large depth. The sharing of 4.5% to 6.5% of naive CD4 clonotypes was seen across a handful of donors. Among donors, the sharing of clonotypes was expected to be influenced by sequencing depth.

The receptor's source is a woman aged 25 to 39 in good health. Sequences were obtained from memory CD4+ T cells sorted from blood. The sample's subset: CD45RA-negative fraction. The V call is TRBV18, the J call TRBJ1-4; TRBD1 matches at 10 bases. The DNA of the CDR3 is TGTGCCAGCTCGGAGACAGGGGGCGAAAAACTGTTTTTT. Amino acids: CASSETGGEKLFF.